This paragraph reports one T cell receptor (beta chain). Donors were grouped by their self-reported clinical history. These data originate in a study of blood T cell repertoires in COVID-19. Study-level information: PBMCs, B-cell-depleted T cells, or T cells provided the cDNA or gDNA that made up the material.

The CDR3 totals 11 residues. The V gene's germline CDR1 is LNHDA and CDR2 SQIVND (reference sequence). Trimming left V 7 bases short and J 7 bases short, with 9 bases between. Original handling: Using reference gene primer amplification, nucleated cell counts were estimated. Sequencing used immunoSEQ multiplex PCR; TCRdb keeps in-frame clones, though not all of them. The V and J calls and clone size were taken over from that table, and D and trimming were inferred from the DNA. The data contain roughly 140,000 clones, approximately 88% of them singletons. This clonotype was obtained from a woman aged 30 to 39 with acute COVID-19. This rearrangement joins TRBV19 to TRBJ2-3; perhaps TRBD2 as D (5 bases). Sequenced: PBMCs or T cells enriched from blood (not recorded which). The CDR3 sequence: CASKSGNTQYF. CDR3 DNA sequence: TGTGCCAGTAAATCGGGAAATACGCAGTATTTT.